This is a list of T cell receptor beta chains from one sample in a study of human T cells and chemical hapten exposure. TCRdb itself ran the RACE reads through MiXCR, one entry per CDR3 protein. The repertoire consists of 80,000 to 100,000 distinct CDR3 sequences, with about 9.3% occurring once and the leading ten covering approximately 2%. The specimen comprised whole blood, sampled in connection with sensitization to the hapten diphenylcyclopropenone (DPC). The origin of the receptors is a woman aged 40-49 years with alopecia areata. Some clones in this sample may be carry-over from other donors' samples. Each CDR3 is given with its conserved first and last residue. A D gene is named only where the DNA matches it firmly. Expanded clones get a size class; other rows say once, few or many, or leave the size out.

j_call	d_call	v_call	cdr3_length	clone_size	cdr3_nt	cdr3_aa
TRBJ2-2	TRBD1	TRBV6-5	17	many	TGTGCCAGCAGTTACTTATCGGTACAGGGGGCCACCGGGGAGCTGTTTTTT	CASSYLSVQGATGELFF
TRBJ2-6	NA	TRBV3-1	15	many	TGTGCCAGCAGCCATGGTTCCTCTGGGGCCAACGTCCTGACTTTC	CASSHGSSGANVLTF
TRBJ2-7	TRBD1	TRBV18	16	many	TGTGCCAGCTCCCGTACCGGGACAGAGAGCTCCTACGAGCAGTACTTC	CASSRTGTESSYEQYF
TRBJ2-7	TRBD2	TRBV6-2/TRBV6-3	16	NA	TGTGCCAGCAGTTACTCGTATAGCGGGAGAGGGAACGAGCAGTACTTC	CASSYSYSGRGNEQYF
TRBJ1-4	TRBD1	TRBV5-4	15	many	TGTGCCAGCAGCTTGAGTAGCGACAGGGGAGAAAAACTGTTTTTT	CASSLSSDRGEKLFF
TRBJ2-2	TRBD1	TRBV5-1	17	many	TGCGCCAGCAGCTTGGCCAGATACAGGGGGCAGTCCGGGGAGCTGTTTTTT	CASSLARYRGQSGELFF
TRBJ1-2	NA	TRBV28	14	once	TGTGCCAGCAGTTTAAAAGCGGGGGCACGGCGCTACACCTTC	CASSLKAGARRYTF
TRBJ1-5	NA	TRBV2	12	many	TGTGCCAGCAGTCGTACCAATCAGCCCCAGCATTTT	CASSRTNQPQHF
TRBJ2-5	NA	TRBV15	14	many	TGTGCCACCAGCAGTTCGACGGGCCCGCGGACCCAGTACTTC	CATSSSTGPRTQYF
TRBJ2-5	NA	TRBV6-5	15	many	TGTGCCAGCAGTTACAGGGCGACAGTGCGGGAGACCCAGTACTTC	CASSYRATVRETQYF
TRBJ2-2	NA	TRBV20-1	14	few	TGCAGTGCTAACCCGACAGACAACACCGGGGAGCTGTTTTTT	CSANPTDNTGELFF
TRBJ1-1	NA	TRBV4-3	16	few	TGCGCCAGCAGCCAAGATCTCTCCAGGGGAAGTCCTGAAGCTTTCTTT	CASSQDLSRGSPEAFF
TRBJ1-1	NA	TRBV18	17	NA	TGTGCCAGCTCACCGTTACATGGCGGGATTGCGAACACTGAAGCTTTCTTT	CASSPLHGGIANTEAFF
TRBJ1-1	TRBD1	TRBV3-1	14	few	TGTGCCAGCAGCCCTCCGGGACAGGGTCCATTCGCTTTCTTT	CASSPPGQGPFAFF
TRBJ2-2	NA	TRBV2	18	few	TGTGCCAGCAGTGATAAGGGATTCAGGGTTACCATACTAGGGGAGCTGTTTTTT	CASSDKGFRVTILGELFF
TRBJ1-2	TRBD1	TRBV27	16	few	TGTGCCAGTGGGCGGACAGGGGGCCGAGGGATCTATGGCTACACCTTC	CASGRTGGRGIYGYTF
TRBJ2-2	TRBD1	TRBV18	16	many	TGTGCCAGCTCACCTCAAACAGGGGGCAACACCGGGGAGCTGTTTTTT	CASSPQTGGNTGELFF
TRBJ1-2	TRBD1	TRBV11-1	14	few	TGTGCCAGCAGCGGACAGGGACACGGCTATGGCTACACCTTC	CASSGQGHGYGYTF
TRBJ1-5	NA	TRBV4-1	13	NA	TGCGCCAGCAGTCGAAATGAACTCAGGCCCCAGCATTTT	CASSRNELRPQHF
TRBJ2-1	TRBD2	TRBV5-8	15	NA	TGTGCCAGCAGCTTACCCGGGAGGTACTCCAATGAGCAGTTCTTC	CASSLPGRYSNEQFF
TRBJ2-7	TRBD1	TRBV5-1	14	few	TGCGCCAGCAGCTCCGGACAGGCGTCCTACGAGCAGTACTTC	CASSSGQASYEQYF
TRBJ2-5	TRBD2	TRBV10-3	18	NA	TGTGCCACCAAAGGCACCGGGACTAGCGGGAGAAGGCAAGAGACCCAGTACTTC	CATKGTGTSGRRQETQYF
TRBJ2-1	NA	TRBV9	13	many	TGTGCCAGCAGCGTAGACCTAGCGCCCGAGCAGTTCTTC	CASSVDLAPEQFF
TRBJ1-2	NA	TRBV5-6	14	many	TGTGCCAGCAGCTTGGCAGGACATTACTATGGCTACACCTTC	CASSLAGHYYGYTF
TRBJ2-3	TRBD2	TRBV7-6	16	many	TGTGCCAGCAGCCCCCGGCGCGGGAGGGCCCCAGATACGCAGTATTTT	CASSPRRGRAPDTQYF
TRBJ2-3	TRBD2	TRBV7-9	13	few	TGTGCCAGCGAGGGACTAGCGGGGATTACGCAGTATTTT	CASEGLAGITQYF
TRBJ2-3	NA	TRBV28	12	NA	TGTGCCAGCAGCCAAATCACAGATACGCAGTATTTT	CASSQITDTQYF
TRBJ2-2	NA	TRBV4-3	13	many	TGCGCCAGCAGCCAGACAAGGGCCGGGGAGCTGTTTTTT	CASSQTRAGELFF
TRBJ2-5	TRBD1	TRBV7-9	14	NA	TGTGCCAGCAGTACCGGGACAGGCCTAGAGACCCAGTACTTC	CASSTGTGLETQYF
TRBJ1-2	NA	TRBV6-5	12	many	TGTGCCAGCAGTTCCCCCGGCAATGGCTACACCTTC	CASSSPGNGYTF
TRBJ2-1	NA	TRBV30	12	many	TGTGCCTGGGGCCCAGGGTACAATGAGCAGTTCTTC	CAWGPGYNEQFF
TRBJ2-1	TRBD2	TRBV12-3/TRBV12-4	15	many	TGTGCCAGCACCGCGGGACTAGCGGGAGGCAATGAGCAGTTCTTC	CASTAGLAGGNEQFF
TRBJ1-2	NA	TRBV7-8	15	NA	TGTGCCAGCAGCCGAAATTCTTGGGGGGAGTATGGCTACACCTTC	CASSRNSWGEYGYTF
TRBJ2-1	NA	TRBV18	13	many	TGTGCCAGCTCACCCCCCTTATACAATGAGCAGTTCTTC	CASSPPLYNEQFF
TRBJ1-5	NA	TRBV2	15	many	TGTGCCAGCAGTGCGCAGGGCGTCAGCAATCAGCCCCAGCATTTT	CASSAQGVSNQPQHF
TRBJ2-6	NA	TRBV12-3/TRBV12-4	19	few	TGTGCCAGCAGTTTCCGGTTAAACAGGGTACGGTCTGGGGCCAACGTCCTGACTTTC	CASSFRLNRVRSGANVLTF
TRBJ2-5	NA	TRBV7-6	13	NA	TGTGCCAGCAGCTCGACGTACCAAGAGACCCAGTACTTC	CASSSTYQETQYF
TRBJ2-1	NA	TRBV30	16	many	TGTGCCTGGAGTGTATTCGGGCGGCCCGAACACAATGAGCAGTTCTTC	CAWSVFGRPEHNEQFF
TRBJ2-1	TRBD1	TRBV9	15	few	TGTGCCAGCAGCCTACAGGGGGCCCTATCCAATGGGCAGTTCTTC	CASSLQGALSNGQFF
TRBJ2-7	TRBD1	TRBV5-4	14	NA	TGTGCCAGCAGCCTCCGGACAGGGGCCTACGAGCAGTACTTC	CASSLRTGAYEQYF
TRBJ2-2	NA	TRBV14	14	NA	TGTGCCAGCAGCCAGTTGTCGAACACCGGGGAGCTGTTTTTT	CASSQLSNTGELFF
TRBJ2-7	TRBD2	TRBV20-1	14	NA	TGCAGTGCGTCAGGGACTAGCGGAACGGGGGAGCAGTACTTC	CSASGTSGTGEQYF
TRBJ2-7	NA	TRBV4-3	16	many	TGCGCCAGCAGCCCCTCCGGGGCTGGAAGCTCCTACGAGCAGTACTTC	CASSPSGAGSSYEQYF
TRBJ2-1	NA	TRBV7-8	16	many	TGTGCCAGCAGCGTTAGGGACTGGACAGCCGACAATGAGCAGTTCTTC	CASSVRDWTADNEQFF
TRBJ1-3	NA	TRBV6-5	17	many	TGTGCCAGCAGTTACTCCAGGGGCAATCATGGTGGAAACACCATATATTTT	CASSYSRGNHGGNTIYF
TRBJ2-1	NA	TRBV20-1	13	NA	TGCAGTGCTAGAGATTCAAGGGGCCATGAGCAGTTCTTC	CSARDSRGHEQFF